The clone carrying this TCR beta chain was counted only a few times. The antigen is unknown. Healthy Caucasians, and only they, were the donors. Germline-derived CDR1 and CDR2 are SEHNR and FQNEAQ (reference sequence). Trimming removed 4 bases from V and 3 bases from J, with 15 bases in between. This CDR3 has 16 residues. The source of the sample is a study of identical twins. Whole-study results and caveats: Out-of-frame alpha sequences that twins shared showed excess low generation probability.

A universal primer site was created by template switching, with the cDNA bearing unique molecular identifiers. TCRdb independently ran MiXCR on the 5' RACE reads; one entry per CDR3 protein. This sample yields more than 650,000 distinct CDR3 sequences, of which 5.5% to 6.5% are seen a single time; around 1.9% belongs to the top ten. The source is a man between 18 and 29 years old in good health. The source material was naive T cells sorted from blood. The V and J genes are TRBV7-9 and TRBJ2-2; possibly TRBD1 or TRBD2 for D (5 bases each). CDR3 protein: CASSSPGPLDTGELFF. The DNA for the CDR3 is TGTGCCAGCAGCTCCCCGGGACCCTTAGACACCGGGGAGCTGTTTTTT.